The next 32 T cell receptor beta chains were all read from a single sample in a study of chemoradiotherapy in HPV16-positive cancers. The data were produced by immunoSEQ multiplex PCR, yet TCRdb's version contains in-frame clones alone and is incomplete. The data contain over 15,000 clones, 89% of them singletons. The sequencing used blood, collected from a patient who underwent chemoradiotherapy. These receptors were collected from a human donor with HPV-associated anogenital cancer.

Here the CDR3 DNA reads TGTGCCAGCAGGCGCGGAGGGAAGAACGGGGAGCTGTTTTTT. Amino acids: CASRRGGKNGELFF. The chain has TRBV28 and TRBJ2-2, with a possible D match to TRBD2 (6 bases). CDR1 is MDHEN and CDR2 is SYDVKM in the germline V gene. The V end was cut by 6 bases, the J end by 7 bases, with 15 bases between. The length of the CDR3 is 14 residues.

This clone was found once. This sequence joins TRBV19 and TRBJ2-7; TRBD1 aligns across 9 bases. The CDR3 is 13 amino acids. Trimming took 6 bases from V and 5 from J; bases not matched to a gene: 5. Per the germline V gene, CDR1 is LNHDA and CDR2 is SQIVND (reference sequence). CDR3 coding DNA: TGTGCCAGTAGGAGGACAGGGGTGGACGAGCAGTACTTC. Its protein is CASRRTGVDEQYF.

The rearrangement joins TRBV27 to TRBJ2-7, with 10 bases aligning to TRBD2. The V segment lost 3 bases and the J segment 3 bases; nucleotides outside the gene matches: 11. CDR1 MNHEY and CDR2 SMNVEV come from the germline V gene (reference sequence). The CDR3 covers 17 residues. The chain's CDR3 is CASSFLPTLAGVYEQYF. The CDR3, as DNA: TGTGCCAGCAGTTTCCTCCCTACCCTAGCGGGGGTCTACGAGCAGTACTTC.

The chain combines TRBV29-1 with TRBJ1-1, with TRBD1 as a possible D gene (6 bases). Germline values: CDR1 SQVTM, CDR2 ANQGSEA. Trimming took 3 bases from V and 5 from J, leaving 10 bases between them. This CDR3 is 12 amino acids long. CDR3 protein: CSVDRGATEAFF. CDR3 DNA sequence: TGCAGCGTTGACAGGGGTGCGACTGAAGCTTTCTTT.

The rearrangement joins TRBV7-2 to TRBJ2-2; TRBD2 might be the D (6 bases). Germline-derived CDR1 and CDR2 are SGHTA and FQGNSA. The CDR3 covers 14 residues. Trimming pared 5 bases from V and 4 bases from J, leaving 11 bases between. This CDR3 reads CASSRDSSTGELFF. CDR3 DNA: TGTGCCAGCAGCCGGGACTCAAGCACCGGGGAGCTGTTTTTT.

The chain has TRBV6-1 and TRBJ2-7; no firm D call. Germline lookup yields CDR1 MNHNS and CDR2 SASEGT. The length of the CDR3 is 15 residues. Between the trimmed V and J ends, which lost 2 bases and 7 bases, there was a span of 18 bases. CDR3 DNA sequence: TGTGCCAGCAGTGAACGGCGGCAGGTGGGTGGGGAGCAGTACTTC. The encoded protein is CASSERRQVGGEQYF.

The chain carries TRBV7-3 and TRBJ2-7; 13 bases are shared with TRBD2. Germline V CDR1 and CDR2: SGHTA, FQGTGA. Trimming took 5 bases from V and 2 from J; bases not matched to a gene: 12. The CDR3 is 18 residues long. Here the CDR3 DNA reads TGTGCCAGCAGCCCAAGGGTAGAGACTAGCGGGGGGACCTACGAGCAGTACTTC. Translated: CASSPRVETSGGTYEQYF.

The CDR3, as DNA: TGTGCCAGCAGCACACAGGGGGCGACCAAAAACATTCAGTACTTC. As protein: CASSTQGATKNIQYF. This chain links TRBV5-4 with TRBJ2-4; TRBD1 agrees at 9 bases. The CDR3 loop spans 15 amino acids. The ends lost 4 bases at V and 2 bases at J; junction bases unmatched: 4. Germline V CDR1 and CDR2: SGHNT, YYREEE (reference sequence).

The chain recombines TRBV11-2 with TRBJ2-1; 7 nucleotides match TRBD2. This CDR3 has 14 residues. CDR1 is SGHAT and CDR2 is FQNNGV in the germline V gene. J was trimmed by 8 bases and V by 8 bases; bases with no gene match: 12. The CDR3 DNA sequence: TGTGCCAGCGCCCGGGGTGGCGGGAGCGATGAGCAGTTCTTC. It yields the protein CASARGGGSDEQFF.

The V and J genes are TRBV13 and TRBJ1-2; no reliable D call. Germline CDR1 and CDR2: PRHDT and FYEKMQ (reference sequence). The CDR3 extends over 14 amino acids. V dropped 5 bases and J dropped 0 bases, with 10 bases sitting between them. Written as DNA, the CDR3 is TGTGCCAGCAGCCGCGGTAGAACTAACTATGGCTACACCTTC. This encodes CASSRGRTNYGYTF. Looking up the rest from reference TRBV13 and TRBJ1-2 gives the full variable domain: AAGVIQSPRHLIKEKRETATLKCYPIPRHDTVYWYQQGPGQDPQFLISFYEKMQSDKGSIPDRFSAQQFSDYHSELNMSSLELGDSALYFCASSRGRTNYGYTFGSGTRLTVV.

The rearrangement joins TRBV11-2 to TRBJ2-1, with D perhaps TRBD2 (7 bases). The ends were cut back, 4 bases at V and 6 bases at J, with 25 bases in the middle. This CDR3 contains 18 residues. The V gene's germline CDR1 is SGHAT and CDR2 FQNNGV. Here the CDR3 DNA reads TGTGCCAGCAGCTCATCACGCGCCGGTCCTAGGGGGGGCAATGAGCAGTTCTTC. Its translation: CASSSSRAGPRGGNEQFF. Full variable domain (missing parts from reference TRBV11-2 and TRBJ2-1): EAGVAQSPRYKIIEKRQSVAFWCNPISGHATLYWYQQILGQGPKLLIQFQNNGVVDDSQLPKDRFSAERLKGVDSTLKIQPAKLEDSAVYLCASSSSRAGPRGGNEQFFGPGTRLTVL.

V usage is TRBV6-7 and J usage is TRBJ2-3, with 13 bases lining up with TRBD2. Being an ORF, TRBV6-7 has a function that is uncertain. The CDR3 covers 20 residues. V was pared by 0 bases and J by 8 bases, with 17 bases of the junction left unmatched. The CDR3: CASSYSFSNPGLAGKGTQYF. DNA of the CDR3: TGTGCCAGCAGTTACTCGTTTTCAAATCCGGGACTAGCGGGGAAGGGTACGCAGTATTTT.

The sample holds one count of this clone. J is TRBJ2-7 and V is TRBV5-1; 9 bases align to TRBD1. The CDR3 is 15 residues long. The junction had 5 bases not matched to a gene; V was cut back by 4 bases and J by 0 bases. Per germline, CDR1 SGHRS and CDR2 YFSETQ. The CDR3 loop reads CASSVGQGPSYEQYF. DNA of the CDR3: TGCGCCAGCAGCGTGGGACAGGGCCCCTCCTACGAGCAGTACTTC.

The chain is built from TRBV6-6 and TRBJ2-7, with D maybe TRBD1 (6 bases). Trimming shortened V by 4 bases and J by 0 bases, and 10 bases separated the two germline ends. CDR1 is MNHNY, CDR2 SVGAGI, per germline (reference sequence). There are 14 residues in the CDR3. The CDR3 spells CASSFQQGSYEQYF. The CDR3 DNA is TGTGCCAGCAGTTTCCAACAGGGCTCCTACGAGCAGTACTTC.

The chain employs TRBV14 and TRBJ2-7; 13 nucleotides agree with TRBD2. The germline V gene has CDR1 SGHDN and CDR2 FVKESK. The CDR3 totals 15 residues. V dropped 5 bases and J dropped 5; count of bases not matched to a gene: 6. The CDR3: CASSSLAGGRNEQYF. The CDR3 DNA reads TGTGCCAGCAGCTCACTAGCGGGAGGGCGCAACGAGCAGTACTTC.

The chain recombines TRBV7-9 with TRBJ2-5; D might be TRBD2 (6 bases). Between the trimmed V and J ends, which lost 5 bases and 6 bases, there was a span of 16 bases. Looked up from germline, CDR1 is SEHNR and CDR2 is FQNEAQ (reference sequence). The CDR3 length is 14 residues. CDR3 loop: CASSLTGGKQTQYF. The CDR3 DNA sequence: TGTGCCAGCAGCCTAACCGGGGGAAAACAGACCCAGTACTTC.

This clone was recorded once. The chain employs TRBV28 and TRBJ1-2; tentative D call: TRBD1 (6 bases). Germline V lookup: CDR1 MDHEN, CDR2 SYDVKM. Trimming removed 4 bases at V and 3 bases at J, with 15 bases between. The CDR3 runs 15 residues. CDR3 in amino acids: CASSSNPQGYYGYTF. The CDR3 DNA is TGTGCCAGCAGTTCAAATCCACAGGGCTACTATGGCTACACCTTC.

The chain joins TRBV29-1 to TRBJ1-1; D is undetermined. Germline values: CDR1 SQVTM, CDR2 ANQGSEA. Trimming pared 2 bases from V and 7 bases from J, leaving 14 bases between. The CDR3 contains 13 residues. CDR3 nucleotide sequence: TGCAGCGTTGAATCAACAGCCAAACTTGAAGCTTTCTTT. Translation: CSVESTAKLEAFF. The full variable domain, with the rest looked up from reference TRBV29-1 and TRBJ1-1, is SAVISQKPSRDICQRGTSLTIQCQVDSQVTMMFWYRQQPGQSLTLIATANQGSEATYESGFVIDKFPISRPNLTFSTLTVSNMSPEDSSIYLCSVESTAKLEAFFGQGTRLTVV.

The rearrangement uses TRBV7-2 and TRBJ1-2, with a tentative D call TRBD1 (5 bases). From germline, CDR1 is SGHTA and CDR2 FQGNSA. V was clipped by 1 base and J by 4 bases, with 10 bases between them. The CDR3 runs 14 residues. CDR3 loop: CASSLEGEAYGYTF. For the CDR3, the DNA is TGTGCCAGCAGCTTAGAAGGGGAGGCCTATGGCTACACCTTC.

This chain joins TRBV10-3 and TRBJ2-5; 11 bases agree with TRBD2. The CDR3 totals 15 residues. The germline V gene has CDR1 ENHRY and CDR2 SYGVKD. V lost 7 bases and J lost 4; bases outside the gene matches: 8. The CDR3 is CAITASGGRGETQYF. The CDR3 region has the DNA TGTGCCATCACCGCTAGCGGGGGGCGAGGAGAGACCCAGTACTTC.

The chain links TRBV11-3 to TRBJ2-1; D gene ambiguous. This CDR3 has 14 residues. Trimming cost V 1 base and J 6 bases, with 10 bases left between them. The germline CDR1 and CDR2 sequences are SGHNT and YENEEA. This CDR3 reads CASSLVGVANEQFF. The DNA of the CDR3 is TGTGCCAGCAGCTTAGTTGGGGTTGCCAATGAGCAGTTCTTC.

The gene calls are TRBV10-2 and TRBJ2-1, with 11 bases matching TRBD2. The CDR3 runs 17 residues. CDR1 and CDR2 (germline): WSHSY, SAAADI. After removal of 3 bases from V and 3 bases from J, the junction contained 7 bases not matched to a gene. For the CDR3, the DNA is TGCGCCAGCAGTGAACGACTAGCGGGACACTTCTACAATGAGCAGTTCTTC. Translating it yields CASSERLAGHFYNEQFF.

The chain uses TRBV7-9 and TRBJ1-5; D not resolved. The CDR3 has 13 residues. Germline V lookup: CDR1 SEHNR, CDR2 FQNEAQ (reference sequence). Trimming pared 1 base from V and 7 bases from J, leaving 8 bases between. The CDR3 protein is CASSLDGGQPQHF. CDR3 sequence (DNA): TGTGCCAGCAGCTTAGATGGCGGGCAGCCCCAGCATTTT.

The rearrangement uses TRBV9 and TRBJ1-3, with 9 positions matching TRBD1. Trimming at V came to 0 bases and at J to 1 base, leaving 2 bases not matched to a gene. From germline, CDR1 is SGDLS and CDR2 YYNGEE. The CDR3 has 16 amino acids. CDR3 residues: CASSVGTGVSGNTIYF. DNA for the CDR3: TGTGCCAGCAGCGTAGGGACAGGGGTATCTGGAAACACCATATATTTT.

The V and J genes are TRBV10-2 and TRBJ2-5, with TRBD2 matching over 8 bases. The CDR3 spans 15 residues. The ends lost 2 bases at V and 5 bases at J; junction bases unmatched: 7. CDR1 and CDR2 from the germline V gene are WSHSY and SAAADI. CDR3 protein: CASSEHNGRGETQYF. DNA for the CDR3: TGCGCCAGCAGTGAGCATAACGGGAGGGGTGAGACCCAGTACTTC.

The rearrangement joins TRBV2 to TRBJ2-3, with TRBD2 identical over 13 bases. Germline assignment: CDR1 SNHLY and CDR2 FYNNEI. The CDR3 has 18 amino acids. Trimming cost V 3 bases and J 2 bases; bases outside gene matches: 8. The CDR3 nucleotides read TGTGCCAGCAGTGAGCCAACTAGCGGGAGGGCCAACACAGATACGCAGTATTTT. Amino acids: CASSEPTSGRANTDTQYF.

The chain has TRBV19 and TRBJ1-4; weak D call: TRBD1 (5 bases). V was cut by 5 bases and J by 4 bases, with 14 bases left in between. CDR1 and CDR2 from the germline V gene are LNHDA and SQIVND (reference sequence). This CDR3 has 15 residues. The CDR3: CASSPTGPSNEKLFF. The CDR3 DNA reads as TGTGCCAGTAGTCCAACGGGACCGAGTAATGAAAAACTGTTTTTT.

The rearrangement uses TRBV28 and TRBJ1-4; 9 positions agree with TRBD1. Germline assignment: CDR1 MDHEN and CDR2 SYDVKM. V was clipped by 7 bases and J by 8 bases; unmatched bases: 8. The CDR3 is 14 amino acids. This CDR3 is CASKLPGQGEKLFF. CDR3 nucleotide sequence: TGTGCCAGCAAATTACCGGGACAGGGAGAAAAACTGTTTTTT.

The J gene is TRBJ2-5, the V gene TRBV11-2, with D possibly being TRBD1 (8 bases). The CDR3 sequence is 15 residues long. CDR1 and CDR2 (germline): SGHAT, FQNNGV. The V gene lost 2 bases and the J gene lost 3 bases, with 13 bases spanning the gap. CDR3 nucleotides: TGTGCCAGCAGCTTAAGTACAGGGGGGGAAGAGACCCAGTACTTC. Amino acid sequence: CASSLSTGGEETQYF.

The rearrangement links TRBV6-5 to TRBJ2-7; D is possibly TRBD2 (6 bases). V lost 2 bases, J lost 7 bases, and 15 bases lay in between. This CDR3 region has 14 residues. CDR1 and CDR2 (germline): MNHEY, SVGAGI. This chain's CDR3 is CASSYGTVEGEQYF. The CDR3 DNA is TGTGCCAGCAGTTACGGTACGGTGGAGGGGGAGCAGTACTTC.

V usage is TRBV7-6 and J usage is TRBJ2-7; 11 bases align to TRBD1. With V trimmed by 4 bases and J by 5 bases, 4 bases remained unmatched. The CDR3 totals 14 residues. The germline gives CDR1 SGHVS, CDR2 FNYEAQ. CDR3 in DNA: TGTGCCAGCAGCTCGCGGACAGGGGGCGACGAGCAGTACTTC. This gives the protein CASSSRTGGDEQYF.

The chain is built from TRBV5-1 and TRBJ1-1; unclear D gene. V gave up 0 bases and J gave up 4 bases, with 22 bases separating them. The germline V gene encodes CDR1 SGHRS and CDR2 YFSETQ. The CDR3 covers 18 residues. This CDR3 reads CASSLAVVATRLGTEAFF. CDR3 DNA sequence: TGCGCCAGCAGCTTGGCCGTAGTGGCAACAAGACTAGGCACTGAAGCTTTCTTT.